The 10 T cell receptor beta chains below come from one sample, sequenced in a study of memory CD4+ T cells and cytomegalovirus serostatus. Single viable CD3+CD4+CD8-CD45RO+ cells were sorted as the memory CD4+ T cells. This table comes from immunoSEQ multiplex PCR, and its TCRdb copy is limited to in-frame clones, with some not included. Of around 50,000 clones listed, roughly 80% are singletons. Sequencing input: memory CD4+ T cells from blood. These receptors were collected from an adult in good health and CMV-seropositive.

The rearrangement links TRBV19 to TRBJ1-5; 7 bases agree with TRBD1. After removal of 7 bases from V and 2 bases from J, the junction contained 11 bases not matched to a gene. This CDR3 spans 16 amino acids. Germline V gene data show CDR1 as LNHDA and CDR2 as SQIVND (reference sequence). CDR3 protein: CASIPAGTAGNQPQHF. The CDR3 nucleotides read TGTGCCAGTATACCCGCAGGGACAGCGGGCAATCAGCCCCAGCATTTT.

This chain's CDR3 is CASSPLAGPSYNEQFF. In nucleotides, the CDR3 is TGTGCCAGCAGCCCATTAGCGGGGCCGTCCTACAATGAGCAGTTCTTC. V gene TRBV7-8 combines with J gene TRBJ2-1; 8 bases map to TRBD2. Germline V gene data show CDR1 as SGHVS and CDR2 as FQNEAQ. CDR3 size: 16 residues. Losses at the gene ends were 5 bases for V and 1 base for J; bases not matched to a gene: 7. Using reference TRBV7-8 and TRBJ2-1 for the parts outside the CDR3, the full variable domain is GAGVSQSPRYKVAKRGQDVALRCDPISGHVSLFWYQQALGQGPEFLTYFQNEAQLDKSGLPSDRFFAERPEGSVSTLKIQRTQQEDSAVYLCASSPLAGPSYNEQFFGPGTRLTVL.

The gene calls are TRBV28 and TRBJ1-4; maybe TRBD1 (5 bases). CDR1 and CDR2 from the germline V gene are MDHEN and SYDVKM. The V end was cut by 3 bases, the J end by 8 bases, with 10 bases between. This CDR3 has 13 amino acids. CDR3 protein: CASSLYGGEKLFF. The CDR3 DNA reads TGTGCCAGCAGTTTGTACGGGGGGGAAAAACTGTTTTTT.

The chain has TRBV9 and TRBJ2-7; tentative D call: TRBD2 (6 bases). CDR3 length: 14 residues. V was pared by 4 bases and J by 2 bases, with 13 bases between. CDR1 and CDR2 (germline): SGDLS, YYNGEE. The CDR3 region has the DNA TGTGCCAGCAGCTCTTCGGGGGAACCCTACGAGCAGTACTTC. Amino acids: CASSSSGEPYEQYF.

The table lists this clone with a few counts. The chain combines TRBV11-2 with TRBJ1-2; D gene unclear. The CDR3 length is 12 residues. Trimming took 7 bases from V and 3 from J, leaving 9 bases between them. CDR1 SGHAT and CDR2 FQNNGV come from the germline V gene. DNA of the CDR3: TGTGCCAGCACTGGGAACGACTATGGCTACACCTTC. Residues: CASTGNDYGYTF.

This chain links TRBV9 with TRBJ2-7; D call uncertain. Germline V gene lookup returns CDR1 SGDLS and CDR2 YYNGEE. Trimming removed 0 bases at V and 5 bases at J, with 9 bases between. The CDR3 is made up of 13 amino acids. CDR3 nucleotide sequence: TGTGCCAGCAGCGTAGCCCAACACCACGAGCAGTACTTC. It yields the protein CASSVAQHHEQYF.

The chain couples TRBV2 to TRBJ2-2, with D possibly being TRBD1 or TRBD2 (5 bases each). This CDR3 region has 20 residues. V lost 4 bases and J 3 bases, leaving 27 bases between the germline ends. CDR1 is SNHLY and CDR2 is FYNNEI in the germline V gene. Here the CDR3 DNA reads TGTGCCAGCAGTGGCGAGGGGAAATTGGGACGACTTATGTACACCGGGGAGCTGTTTTTT. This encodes CASSGEGKLGRLMYTGELFF.

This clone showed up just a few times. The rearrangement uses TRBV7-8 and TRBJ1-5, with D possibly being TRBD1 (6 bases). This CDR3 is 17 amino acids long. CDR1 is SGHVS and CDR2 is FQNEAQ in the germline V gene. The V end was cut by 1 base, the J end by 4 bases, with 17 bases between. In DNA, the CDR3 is TGTGCCAGCAGCTTAGTTCCCCGTACAGGGCTAAATCAGCCCCAGCATTTT. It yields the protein CASSLVPRTGLNQPQHF.

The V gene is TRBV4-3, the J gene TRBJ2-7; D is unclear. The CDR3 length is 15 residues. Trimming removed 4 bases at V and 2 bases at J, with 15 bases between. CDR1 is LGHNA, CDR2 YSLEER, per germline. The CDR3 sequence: CASSPRPGSPYEQYF. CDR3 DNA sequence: TGCGCCAGCAGCCCTAGGCCAGGCTCCCCCTACGAGCAGTACTTC.

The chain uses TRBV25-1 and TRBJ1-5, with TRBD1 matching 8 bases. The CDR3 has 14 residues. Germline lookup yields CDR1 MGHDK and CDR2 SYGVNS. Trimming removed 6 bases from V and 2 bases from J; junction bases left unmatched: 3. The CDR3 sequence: CASRDREGNQPQHF. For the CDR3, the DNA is TGTGCCAGCAGGGACAGGGAGGGCAATCAGCCCCAGCATTTT.